This T cell receptor (beta chain) is from a study of T-cell memory formation after mild COVID-19 listed by TCRdb under 2021. Regarding the research as a whole: TCR sequence clusters from the two donors were largely donor specific. In two donors, T-cell clones that expanded and contracted after mild COVID-19 were tracked by sequencing TCRalpha and TCRbeta repertoires over time. Two young, previously healthy adult volunteers, one female and one male, were included in the cohort. What the research found in general, with its limitations: The study included only a couple of mild cases, and larger cohorts that include severe cases with pre-infection samples were judged to be necessary. From day 15 to 85, contracting clones showed balanced CD4/CD8 phenotypes, whereas a second wave of clones that expanded from day 15 to 37 leaned towards CD4+. Some responding clones were detected in pre-infection memory, which suggested that pre-existing cross-reactive memory T cells had joined the SARS-CoV-2 response. Contracting CD4+ clones were found mainly in CM and EM memory subsets, while CD8+ clones were enriched in EMRA. SARS-CoV-2 specificity was not confirmed for the second-wave clones peaking on day 37.

This clonotype was seen more than once but under ten times. What this receptor recognizes is not known. No per-base quality is available; no much larger clone lies one base away. Sequencing relied on an Illumina NovaSeq 6000. TCRalpha and TCRbeta cDNA libraries were built by 5'RACE with constant-segment primers, adding sample barcodes and unique molecular identifiers. Trizol reagent was used to extract RNA from every sample. Library amplification was performed in two PCR steps, and a second sample barcode and Illumina TruSeq adapters were introduced in the second step. Sequencing of libraries was performed on an Illumina NovaSeq with 2 x 150 bp paired-end reads. The authors processed their data as follows. With migec v1.2.7, reads were demultiplexed and then collapsed into UMI-guided consensus sequences. Using mixcr v2.1.11, UMI consensuses were aligned to TRA and TRB V and J templates and then assembled into clonotypes. A clonotype was counted as expanded or contracted only when both edgeR and NoisET called the clonotype significant, with the noise models trained on biological replicates. For edgeR calls, the thresholds were a false discovery rate-adjusted p below 0.01 and a log2 fold-change of 1. As an exploratory analysis of dynamics, PCA with hierarchical clustering was applied to max-normalized trajectories of the 1000 most abundant clonotypes. Separately sequenced CD4+ and CD8+ repertoires were used to assign a CD4 or CD8 phenotype to each responding clone. The raw public reads went through TCRdb reprocessing: fastp at Q25, MiXCR clone calling, in-frame beta chains kept. Entries that share a CDR3 protein sequence are merged under the most common genes and DNA. Here the V and J calls rest on TCRdb's processing, not on the authors' analysis. In this sample the table shows 250,000 to 350,000 distinct CDR3 sequences, less than 20% of which occur a single time. The leading ten clones occupy 20% to 25% of the sample.

PBMCs were isolated by Ficoll-Paque density gradient centrifugation. The CDR3 contains 15 residues, cysteine and phenylalanine counted. This entry keeps only the CDR3 DNA: 45 bases, framed from base 1. At the junction V is shortened by 3 bases and J by 0 bases, with 10 bases in between. Reading the germline V gene gives CDR1 SGHTA and CDR2 FQGNSA. This TCR derives from a man younger than 35 who had mild COVID-19 (a few samples of this study predate the infection). The sample titles of this study are shuffled in the database, so cell type and time point are left out; the donor was told from shared clones. Material: PBMCs or a T cell subset sorted from them (not recorded which). This receptor chain uses TRBV7-2 and TRBJ2-3; a tentative D call is TRBD2 (5 bases match). The CDR3 sequence is CASSFRSGSTDTQYF. The DNA is TGTGCCAGCAGCTTTCGGAGCGGTAGCACAGATACGCAGTATTTT.